This T cell receptor beta chain was obtained from a study of OX40 agonist ivuxolimab in advanced cancers. General notes on the study: Ivuxolimab was an agonistic, fully human IgG2 monoclonal antibody directed against OX40 (CD134), a costimulatory receptor. Of the roughly 50 dose-escalation patients, hepatocellular carcinoma was present in around 20, melanoma in approximately 15, renal cell carcinoma in 9 and head and neck cancer in 9. The point of sequencing TCRbeta in the periphery was to test whether ivuxolimab changed TCR sequence diversity and drove clonal T-cell expansion. The monotherapy dose-escalation portion (N ≈ 52 patients) of the phase I ivuxolimab trial is reported in the paper. Prior anti-PD-1, anti-PD-L1 or anti-CTLA-4 therapy was permitted, and about two fifths of dose-escalation patients had received checkpoint inhibitors. Intravenous ivuxolimab was administered to patients every 2 weeks at six dose levels: 0.01, 0.1, 0.3, 1.5, 3 and 10 mg/kg. The dose-escalation cohort was approximately 83% male with a mean age of about 60 years, ranging from roughly 20 to 80. Partial responses occurred in three dose-escalation patients: two with cutaneous melanoma and one with hepatocellular carcinoma.

The trial excluded patients who had a history of autoimmune disease or were on systemic immunosuppression. Peripheral blood for TCR sequencing was collected from all dose cohorts at baseline, on cycle 4 day 1, and on cycle 7 day 1. Samples came from an open-label, multicenter, first-in-human phase I dose-escalation trial of ivuxolimab. The trial enrolled adults with locally advanced or metastatic head and neck squamous cell, hepatocellular, melanoma or renal cell carcinoma. Before TCR sequencing, CD4+ T cells and CD8+ T cells from peripheral blood were sorted into separate populations. As regards this clone: Its antigen is unknown. Per-nucleotide qualities are absent, and no much larger clonotype sits a single base away.

The germline V end is reduced by 3 bases and the J end by 9 bases; junction bases left unmatched: 2. For CDR1 and CDR2, the germline V gene lists MGHRA and YSYEKL. From the cysteine up to the phenylalanine, the CDR3 has a length of 13 residues. Kept here is only the CDR3 DNA, which spans 39 bases and is read in frame from base 1. For sequencing of the TCRbeta CDR3 region, genomic DNA was extracted from the sorted cells. The immunoSEQ Assay was used to sequence the TCRbeta CDR3 regions. Not all clones reach the TCRdb copy of this immuneACCESS table, which keeps in-frame sequences only. Checked studies attribute under half of the gap to unresolved V genes and leave the rest unexplained. The sample profile shows under 7,500 clones; around 90% of them were found once. The ten largest clones represent roughly 36% of the sample. General conclusions and limits of the study: Clonal expansion of both CD4+ and CD8+ blood T cells was observed from baseline to week 6 at doses 0.1 to 3.0 mg/kg. In the 0.1-3.0 mg/kg groups, partial responders had among the lowest normalized peripheral clonal expansion, particularly in CD8+ T cells. Low levels of normalized T-cell clonal expansion were also seen in some patients who did not respond. After ivuxolimab, more expanded clones were found on average in CD8+ T cells than in CD4+ T cells. The antigen specificity of the clonally expanded peripheral T cells was not determined.

This specimen was CD4+ or CD8+ T cells sorted from blood, taken in a trial of the OX40 agonist ivuxolimab. Recombination linked TRBV4-1 to TRBJ2-1, with 10 central nucleotides matching TRBD2. The source of this sequence is an adult with an advanced solid tumor such as melanoma, head and neck, liver or kidney cancer. The DNA sequence follows: TGCGCCAGCAGCCACAGACTAGCGGGTGAGCAGTTCTTC. The translation is CASSHRLAGEQFF.